This T cell receptor (beta chain) was recovered during a study of long-term antiretroviral therapy in people with HIV. This was the immunoSEQ v3.0 assay at survey level. Assay used: immunoSEQ multiplex PCR; TCRdb lists only in-frame clones, some missing. The sample holds under 30,000 clones, roughly nine tenths seen once. The CDR3 has 15 amino acids. Germline assignment: CDR1 GTSNPN and CDR2 SVGIG (reference sequence). V was trimmed by 1 base and J by 3 bases, leaving 13 bases between them. The clonotype originates from a man between 50 and 59 years old with HIV. Source: unsorted PBMCs, taken around 5 years before starting antiretroviral therapy. The chain couples TRBV30 to TRBJ2-1, with a tentative D call TRBD1 (6 bases). The CDR3 is CAWSEGGFRYNEQFF. The CDR3 DNA is TGTGCCTGGAGTGAAGGGGGTTTTCGCTACAATGAGCAGTTCTTC.